This T cell receptor beta chain was captured in a study of shared clonotypes between healthy human individuals. Broader study findings: The generation probabilities recorded for non-shared clonotypes fell below those of clonotypes shared by all four donors.

Healthy adults negative for HIV, lacking recent acute infections or vaccinations, served as donors. This CDR3 has 12 amino acids. The germline gives CDR1 SGHAT, CDR2 FQDESV (reference sequence). With 3 bases clipped from V and 10 bases from J, the junction kept 4 bases outside the gene matches. Only in-frame clones appear in the TCRdb table, and some are missing; sequencing was by immunoSEQ multiplex PCR. The sample lists over a million clones, 96% occurring once. A remark on this clone: The antigen is undetermined.

V is TRBV11-1 and J is TRBJ1-1; 8 nucleotides align to TRBD1. The specimen sequenced was naive CD4+ T cells sorted from blood. The subset is: CD45RA+ positively selected. The clonotype was recovered from a man aged 30 to 39 in good health. The CDR3 DNA reads as TGTGCCAGCAGCTTCCGGACAGGGTCAGCTTTCTTT. Protein sequence: CASSFRTGSAFF.